The T cell receptor (beta chain) described here comes from a study of identical twins. Study-wide findings and caveats: Invariant T cells like MAIT and iNKT could partly confound the zero-insertion analyses.

Regarding this clonotype: Its antigen is as yet unknown.

The germline CDR1 and CDR2 sequences are SQVTM and ANQGSEA. The V segment lost 4 bases and the J segment 1 base; nucleotides outside the gene matches: 9. The CDR3 is 16 amino acids. TCRdb passed the 5' RACE reads through MiXCR, listing each CDR3 protein once. The table shows roughly 770,000 distinct CDR3 sequences, with 15% to 20% occurring only once. The data also belong to a second study, concerning T cells expressing NK-cell markers. That source adds: Just one sequenced donor of eight was HCMV-seronegative, while seven were seropositive. Among a handful of donors, these clonotypes also ranked first in the CD3+CD56-NKG2C+ fraction. Clarity on HCMV specificity was lacking for the expanded NKG2C+ T cell clones.

The chain is built from TRBV29-1 and TRBJ2-1; 8 bases map to TRBD2. The receptor was derived from a woman aged 18 to 35 in good health. The sample consisted of PBMCs. DNA of the CDR3: TGCAGCGTTGGGGGAGCGGGGGACTTATCCTACAATGAGCAGTTCTTC. Its translation: CSVGGAGDLSYNEQFF.